The table lists the clone carrying this T cell receptor (beta chain) with a few counts. Antigen specificity is unknown. One end of the junction varies from germline; a read error may be responsible. This record belongs to a study of cytomegalovirus exposure and HLA in healthy donors. For the study at large: There were roughly 80 million unique TCRs (from HLA-typed donors) in an early data release. Broader study findings: Solely CMV serostatus was available to characterize immune exposure. In the analysis, some V segments, TRBV6-2 and TRBV6-3 included, were excluded as indistinguishable.

Primers for the PCR totalled 60 Vbeta and 13 Jbeta. Produced via immunoSEQ multiplex PCR; TCRdb's table is partial and in-frame only. The sample shows about 130,000 clones, 80% of them seen only once. This CDR3 contains 14 residues. CDR1 MGHRA and CDR2 YSYEKL come from the germline V gene. What was sequenced was PBMCs. The genes are TRBV4-1 and TRBJ1-4; D perhaps matches TRBD1 (5 bases). The TCR comes from a man aged 35 to 55 in good health and CMV-seronegative. The DNA for the CDR3 is TGCGCCAGCCGCCAGTCACGGACAAATGAAAAACTGTTTTTT. Amino acid sequence: CASRQSRTNEKLFF.